The text below deals with one TCR beta chain. This clonotype was seen only a few times. It lacks a known antigen. No much larger clone is present one base from it, and per-base qualities are unavailable. Read against the paper, the sample's time point label means: persistent/refractory GD, antithyroid drugs over 5 years with positive TRAb. For both TCR sequencing and RNA sequencing, RNA was extracted from PBMCs using TRIzol. Graves' disease was diagnosed according to American Thyroid Association guidelines. Patients for the study were recruited at an endocrinology department in Xi'an, China. From each patient, approximately 10 milliliters of peripheral blood was collected into an EDTA anticoagulant tube. Ficoll Paque Plus density gradient separation was used to isolate PBMCs, and no additional T cell sorting was done. An Agilent 2100 Bioanalyzer and agarose gel were used to check RNA quality, and a NanoDrop 2000 was used to measure RNA concentration.

Library preparation was by multiplex PCR. The sequencing machine was an Illumina HiSeq 4000. iRepertoire HTBI primers and Arm-PCR amplification of CDR3 regions were used to construct TCR beta libraries. PCR products were gel purified before sequencing. The published analysis was carried out like this. A total of around 59 TRBV and more than twelve TRBJ segments were identified across samples and were used for gene usage analysis of CDR3 amino acid clonotypes. COPE and FqMerger were used to merge the filtered high-quality paired reads into contigs. Contigs were aligned with BLAST to IMGT TRBV, TRBD and TRBJ reference genes, and CDR3 was defined per IMGT. Any clonotype with a frequency above 0.1% was classified as a highly expanded clone. Repertoire diversity was measured by Shannon entropy, and V-J evenness by the Gini coefficient. A clonotype was considered public if more than one individual shared it. The public reads were run again by TCRdb, first through fastp at Q25 and then through MiXCR, and only productive beta chains were kept. Entries that share a CDR3 protein sequence are merged under the most common genes and DNA. The authors' filters were not applied to this entry. The sample profile shows a few hundred thousand distinct CDR3 sequences; about a quarter of them were found once. Roughly 26% of the sample belongs to the ten largest clones.

This specimen comes from a study of regulatory T cells in long-lasting Graves disease (dated by TCRdb to the early 2020s). About the study as a whole: Persistent Graves' disease was defined as antithyroid drug treatment for over 5 years with persistently positive TSH receptor autoantibodies. Patients with persistent Graves' disease were compared with patients with newly diagnosed Graves' disease using TCR sequencing and RNA sequencing of peripheral blood. On average, persistent Graves' disease patients in the clinical cohort had been on antithyroid drugs for around ten years. A total of about 33 samples were covered by TCR sequencing, comprising roughly 13 persistent and 20 newly diagnosed Graves' disease patients. The study took place in China and was registered as a clinical trial. Paper-wide results and their limitations: Sequencing and analysis were restricted to the TCR beta chain. TRBV28, TRBJ1-2 and TRBJ2-5 were preferentially used in persistent disease, while TRBV20-1 and TRBJ2-1 were favored in newly diagnosed disease. Because the primary lesion, thyroid tissue, could not be accessed, the study looked at peripheral blood alone. Persistent Graves' disease patients showed lower TCR Shannon entropy and fewer highly expanded clones than newly diagnosed patients, suggesting clonal expansion. The authors acknowledged the small sample size as a limitation that may reduce accuracy. Patients with persistent disease shared more public clonotypes (approximately 2,500) than newly diagnosed patients did (approximately 990).

The CDR3 covers 14 residues, taking in both the cysteine and the phenylalanine. Only the CDR3 portion is preserved as DNA: 42 bases, with reading frame beginning at the first base. V gives up 6 bases and J gives up 0 bases, and the segment between their germline ends measures 11 bases. According to the germline V gene (reference sequence), CDR1 reads LNHDA and CDR2 reads SQIVND. The chain links TRBV19 with TRBJ1-2; TRBD1 is possibly the D segment (6 matching bases). Source: peripheral blood mononuclear cells (PBMCs), taken when the disease was refractory, from a patient treated with antithyroid drugs. The receptor was isolated from a female donor with Graves disease. The nucleotides are TGTGCCAGTAGGCGGACAGCGCCTAACTATGGCTACACCTTC. It is translated as CASRRTAPNYGYTF.